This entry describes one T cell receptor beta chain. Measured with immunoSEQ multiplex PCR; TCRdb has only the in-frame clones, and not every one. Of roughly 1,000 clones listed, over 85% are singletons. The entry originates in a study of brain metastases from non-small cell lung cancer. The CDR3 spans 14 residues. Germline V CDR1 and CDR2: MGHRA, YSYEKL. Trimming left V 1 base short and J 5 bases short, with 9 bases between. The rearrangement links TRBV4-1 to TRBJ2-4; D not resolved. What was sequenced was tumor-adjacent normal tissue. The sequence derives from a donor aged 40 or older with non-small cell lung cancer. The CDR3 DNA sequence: TGCGCCAGCAGCCAAGCACACATTGAAAACATTCAGTACTTC. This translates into CASSQAHIENIQYF.